Shown below are 27 T cell receptor beta chains from a single sample sequenced in a study of shared clonotypes between healthy human individuals (dated by TCRdb to between 2020 and 2021). CD8 naive samples were obtained by positive selection for CCR7 among CD45RO-negative cells, yielding a CD45RA+CCR7+ population from which TemRA cells were excluded. Receptor amplification or capture employed the immunoSEQ multiplex PCR assay. TCRdb limited this immuneACCESS table to in-frame rearrangements with V and J called. A share of clones is missing; checked studies link under half to unresolved V genes, and the rest is unexplained. This sample holds roughly 2.1 million clones; about 93% were observed only once. 1.5% to 2% of the sample goes to the ten largest clones. The source material was naive CD8+ T cells from PBMCs. This sample's cell subset or site label indicates: CD45RA+CCR7+. Receptors originate from a man aged 18-30 years in good health. Some clones in this sample may be carry-over from other donors' samples.

The CDR3, as DNA: TGTGCCAGCAGCGATGAGAGCGGACCCTACAATGAGCAGTTCTTC. It translates to CASSDESGPYNEQFF. The chain joins TRBV9 to TRBJ2-1; TRBD2 might be the D (5 bases). Looked up from germline, CDR1 is SGDLS and CDR2 is YYNGEE. The V and J ends lost 3 bases and 2 bases respectively, with 12 bases between them. CDR3 size: 15 residues. Full variable domain (missing parts from reference TRBV9 and TRBJ2-1): DSGVTQTPKHLITATGQRVTLRCSPRSGDLSVYWYQQSLDQGLQFLIQYYNGEERAKGNILERFSAQQFPDLHSELNLSSLELGDSALYFCASSDESGPYNEQFFGPGTRLTVL.

Comment on this clone: Distinct nucleotide sequences in the sample also encode this CDR3. The chain recombines TRBV18 with TRBJ2-7, with D perhaps matching TRBD2 (5 bases). The ends were cut back, 0 bases at V and 3 bases at J, with 6 bases in the middle. CDR1 is KGHSH and CDR2 is LQKENI in the germline V gene. CDR3 size: 13 residues. The DNA for the CDR3 is TGTGCCAGCTCACCACCCGGGGACTACGAGCAGTACTTC. As protein: CASSPPGDYEQYF. The full variable domain, completed using reference TRBV18 and TRBJ2-7, is NAGVMQNPRHLVRRRGQEARLRCSPMKGHSHVYWYRQLPEEGLKFMVYLQKENIIDESGMPKERFSAEFPKEGPSILRIQQVVRGDSAAYFCASSPPGDYEQYFGPGTRLTVT.

The chain is built from TRBV10-3 and TRBJ2-6; maybe TRBD1 (7 bases). Trimming removed 8 bases at V and 0 bases at J, with 14 bases between. CDR3 length: 16 residues. Germline V gene sequence: CDR1 ENHRY, CDR2 SYGVKD. The CDR3 region is CAIAPGGNSGANVLTF. In nucleotides, the CDR3 is TGTGCCATCGCCCCAGGGGGGAACTCTGGGGCCAACGTCCTGACTTTC.

J is TRBJ2-7 and V is TRBV27; D ambiguous. This CDR3 has 15 residues. V was cut by 2 bases and J by 0 bases, with 11 bases left in between. Germline V lookup: CDR1 MNHEY, CDR2 SMNVEV (reference sequence). The chain's CDR3 is CASSLRMGVSYEQYF. In DNA form, the CDR3 reads TGTGCCAGCAGTTTACGAATGGGTGTCTCCTACGAGCAGTACTTC.

The rearrangement joins TRBV11-3 to TRBJ2-1, with 10 bases lining up with TRBD2. There are 20 residues in the CDR3. V was pared by 5 bases and J by 5 bases, with 21 bases of the junction left unmatched. Germline V lookup: CDR1 SGHNT, CDR2 YENEEA. CDR3 amino acids: CASSPRGGLAGALYNNEQFF. DNA for the CDR3: TGTGCCAGCAGCCCTCGGGGTGGGCTAGCGGGGGCCTTATATAACAATGAGCAGTTCTTC.

The chain combines TRBV7-9 with TRBJ2-7, with D maybe TRBD1 (5 bases). Germline CDR1 and CDR2: SEHNR and FQNEAQ (reference sequence). The CDR3 length is 16 residues. With 7 bases removed from V and 4 bases from J, the gap between germline ends came to 23 bases. The CDR3, as DNA: TGTGCCAGCACAACAGCGCTTGGGGCAGGGTCTTACGAGCAGTACTTC. Translation: CASTTALGAGSYEQYF.

The V call is TRBV6-1, the J call TRBJ2-1, with D perhaps TRBD1 (5 bases). The CDR3 is 15 amino acids. The ends were cut back, 1 base at V and 4 bases at J, with 11 bases in the middle. Looked up from germline, CDR1 is MNHNS and CDR2 is SASEGT. CDR3 nucleotide sequence: TGTGCCAGCAGTGAAGGGCAGGGTTTATACAATGAGCAGTTCTTC. This gives the protein CASSEGQGLYNEQFF.

In this sample, this clone turned up once. The genes are TRBV18 and TRBJ2-5; possible D gene TRBD1, 6 bases. Deletions cut 3 bases from V and 2 bases from J, with 16 bases between. This CDR3 is built from 16 residues. Germline CDR1 is KGHSH and CDR2 is LQKENI. The CDR3 here is CASSPTAGTPQETQYF. For the CDR3, the DNA is TGTGCCAGCTCACCTACCGCCGGGACACCTCAAGAGACCCAGTACTTC.

This clone has just one count. The chain uses TRBV5-1 and TRBJ2-3, with TRBD2 matching 14 bases. V dropped 4 bases and J dropped 0; count of bases not matched to a gene: 4. Germline V lookup: CDR1 SGHRS, CDR2 YFSETQ. The CDR3 is 17 residues long. The CDR3 protein is CASSPRTSGRSTDTQYF. The CDR3 DNA reads TGCGCCAGCAGCCCAAGGACTAGCGGGAGGAGCACAGATACGCAGTATTTT.

The CDR3, as DNA: TGTGCCAGCAGTCAAGAGACGGGGTACAATGAGCAGTTCTTC. Amino acid sequence: CASSQETGYNEQFF. The chain links TRBV5-5 to TRBJ2-1; possibly TRBD2 for D (5 bases). Trimming left V 5 bases short and J 4 bases short, with 13 bases between. The CDR3 contains 14 residues. Germline V lookup: CDR1 SGHKS, CDR2 YYEKEE (reference sequence).

This clone was seen just once. Other DNA sequences of this sample code for an identical CDR3. The rearrangement links TRBV27 to TRBJ2-7, with a possible D match to TRBD1 (6 bases). Germline CDR1 reads MNHEY; CDR2 reads SMNVEV (reference sequence). This CDR3 spans 11 amino acids. The ends were cut back, 8 bases at V and 1 base at J, with 6 bases in the middle. The CDR3 DNA follows: TGTGCCAGCGGGACATCCTACGAGCAGTACTTC. This encodes CASGTSYEQYF.

The chain is built from TRBV6-5 and TRBJ1-2, with TRBD1 identical over 7 bases. This CDR3 has 14 amino acids. From germline, CDR1 is MNHEY and CDR2 SVGAGI. The ends lost 0 bases at V and 6 bases at J; junction bases unmatched: 4. CDR3 nucleotides: TGTGCCAGCAGTTACTCAACAGGGGTAAATGGCTACACCTTC. Protein product: CASSYSTGVNGYTF.

The chain recombines TRBV15 with TRBJ2-5; 8 bases align to TRBD2. The CDR3 consists of 19 residues. V was pared by 3 bases and J by 2 bases, with 17 bases of the junction left unmatched. Per germline, CDR1 LNHNV and CDR2 YYDKDF (reference sequence). The CDR3 spells CATSRSLPPREGVQETQYF. Written as DNA, the CDR3 is TGTGCCACCAGCAGGTCCCTCCCCCCCCGGGAGGGGGTACAAGAGACCCAGTACTTC.

The V gene is TRBV11-2, the J gene TRBJ1-1; 7 nucleotides match TRBD1. This CDR3 is 13 amino acids long. J was trimmed by 4 bases and V by 5 bases; bases with no gene match: 4. From germline, CDR1 is SGHAT and CDR2 FQNNGV. CDR3 in DNA: TGTGCCAGCAGCCAACAGGGGACCACTGAAGCTTTCTTT. Amino acids: CASSQQGTTEAFF.

This chain uses TRBV11-3 with TRBJ2-1, with 15 nucleotides matching TRBD2. Trimming removed 5 bases from V and 6 bases from J; junction bases left unmatched: 8. The CDR3 spans 17 residues. Germline CDR1 and CDR2: SGHNT and YENEEA. CDR3 sequence (DNA): TGTGCCAGCAGCGGTATGGGACTAGCGGGAGGTCCCAATGAGCAGTTCTTC. It yields the protein CASSGMGLAGGPNEQFF. Combining the CDR3 with reference TRBV11-3 and TRBJ2-1 gives the whole variable domain EAGVVQSPRYKIIEKKQPVAFWCNPISGHNTLYWYLQNLGQGPELLIRYENEEAVDDSQLPKDRFSAERLKGVDSTLKIQPAELGDSAVYLCASSGMGLAGGPNEQFFGPGTRLTVL.

This chain joins TRBV29-1 and TRBJ1-2, with D uncertain. This CDR3 is built from 11 residues. V was pared by 4 bases and J by 8 bases, with 11 bases between. Germline-derived CDR1 and CDR2 are SQVTM and ANQGSEA. Here the CDR3 reads CSVAVSYGYTF. In DNA form, the CDR3 reads TGCAGCGTTGCGGTCAGTTACGGCTACACCTTC.

CDR3 protein: CASSQRNRGAYEQYF. Written as DNA, the CDR3 is TGTGCCAGCAGTCAAAGAAATCGGGGTGCCTACGAGCAGTACTTC. V gene TRBV27 combines with J gene TRBJ2-7; maybe TRBD2 (5 bases). The germline V gene has CDR1 MNHEY and CDR2 SMNVEV (reference sequence). The CDR3 extends over 15 amino acids. V was clipped by 5 bases and J by 2 bases, with 16 bases between them.

This clone was seen a single time. This chain connects TRBV7-9 to TRBJ2-3; no definite D call. This CDR3 comprises 13 residues. Trimming stripped 2 bases from V and 2 bases from J, with 5 bases between. The germline CDR1 and CDR2 sequences are SEHNR and FQNEAQ (reference sequence). CDR3 residues: CASSLSYTDTQYF. CDR3 nucleotide sequence: TGTGCCAGCAGCTTATCCTACACAGATACGCAGTATTTT.

The V call is TRBV4-3, the J call TRBJ2-7, with D hard to call. This CDR3 has 14 amino acids. V gave up 0 bases and J gave up 2 bases, with 8 bases separating them. From germline, CDR1 is LGHNA and CDR2 YSLEER. CDR3 nucleotide sequence: TGCGCCAGCAGCCAAGACAGGACGCCCTACGAGCAGTACTTC. Its translation: CASSQDRTPYEQYF.

The chain combines TRBV28 with TRBJ1-3; D uncertain. V shed 7 bases and J shed 3 bases, with 13 bases lying between them. The CDR3 extends over 14 amino acids. The V gene's germline CDR1 is MDHEN and CDR2 SYDVKM. The CDR3 region has the DNA TGTGCCAGCACCTCCCCCGAGGTTGGAAACACCATATATTTT. This codes for CASTSPEVGNTIYF. The complete variable domain, with remaining parts taken from reference TRBV28 and TRBJ1-3, reads DVKVTQSSRYLVKRTGEKVFLECVQDMDHENMFWYRQDPGLGLRLIYFSYDVKMKEKGDIPEGYSVSREKKERFSLILESASTNQTSMYLCASTSPEVGNTIYFGEGSWLTVV.

This chain uses TRBV5-1 with TRBJ2-2; D perhaps matches TRBD1 (6 bases). CDR1 is SGHRS, CDR2 YFSETQ, per germline. The V gene lost 4 bases and the J gene lost 1 base, with 8 bases spanning the gap. This CDR3 is 14 amino acids long. The CDR3 protein is CASSEGQNTGELFF. The DNA for the CDR3 is TGCGCCAGCAGCGAGGGACAGAACACCGGGGAGCTGTTTTTT.

The chain uses TRBV5-4 and TRBJ1-3, with TRBD1 matching over 9 bases. This CDR3 contains 17 residues. Germline CDR1 reads SGHNT; CDR2 reads YYREEE (reference sequence). J was trimmed by 3 bases and V by 3 bases; bases with no gene match: 10. The CDR3 sequence: CASSWDREERLGNTIYF. The DNA of the CDR3 is TGTGCCAGCAGCTGGGACAGGGAAGAACGGCTTGGAAACACCATATATTTT.

V and J are TRBV10-3 and TRBJ2-2; D unresolved. The V gene's germline CDR1 is ENHRY and CDR2 SYGVKD. V lost 3 bases and J lost 4, with 6 bases in between. This CDR3 has 13 amino acids. The CDR3 reads CAISDSITGELFF. The CDR3, as DNA: TGTGCCATCAGTGACTCTATCACCGGGGAGCTGTTTTTT.

This clone was seen just once. This chain joins TRBV6-6 and TRBJ2-3; no firm D call. Per germline, CDR1 MNHNY and CDR2 SVGAGI (reference sequence). Deletions cut 2 bases from V and 4 bases from J, with 10 bases between. The CDR3 sequence is 14 residues long. CDR3 coding DNA: TGTGCCAGCAGTTACGCGTCAACGGCAGATACGCAGTATTTT. It encodes CASSYASTADTQYF.

V is TRBV28 and J is TRBJ2-2; D is perhaps TRBD2 (7 bases). The CDR3 is made up of 14 amino acids. The germline gives CDR1 MDHEN, CDR2 SYDVKM. V lost 4 bases and J 5 bases, leaving 11 bases between the germline ends. CDR3 nucleotide sequence: TGTGCCAGCAGTTGGAGGGGGGGAACCGGGGAGCTGTTTTTT. It yields the protein CASSWRGGTGELFF.

V gene TRBV9 combines with J gene TRBJ1-1, with 7 nucleotides matching TRBD1. J gave up 1 base and V 0 bases, and 12 bases lay outside the gene matches. The CDR3 is 18 amino acids. The germline gives CDR1 SGDLS, CDR2 YYNGEE. The CDR3: CASSVGIRQGGPNTEAFF. The CDR3 coding sequence is TGTGCCAGCAGCGTAGGGATCAGACAGGGAGGTCCGAACACTGAAGCTTTCTTT.

This chain uses TRBV27 with TRBJ2-3; TRBD2 agrees at 14 bases. V shed 4 bases, J shed 5 bases, and the junction held 5 bases outside the gene matches. From germline, CDR1 is MNHEY and CDR2 SMNVEV (reference sequence). This CDR3 contains 16 residues. The CDR3 sequence: CASSSTGTSGGDTQYF. CDR3 bases: TGTGCCAGCAGTTCTACCGGGACTAGCGGGGGAGATACGCAGTATTTT.